Below, 27 T cell receptor beta chains from the same sample are listed, as sequenced in a study of blood T cells in healthy people across ages. A second about 6 to 11 cycle PCR used barcoded and J-beta primers. Each CDR3 protein is one row after TCRdb ran MiXCR on the 5' RACE reads. The sample records 700,000 to 900,000 distinct CDR3 sequences, roughly 53% being singletons. The source material was blood. All receptors derive from a man aged 80 or over in good health.

With respect to this clonotype: The junction departs from germline at one end; a sequencing error may be responsible. The rearrangement joins TRBV5-1 to TRBJ2-1, with a tentative D call TRBD2 (6 bases). This CDR3 comprises 16 residues. CDR1 is SGHRS and CDR2 is YFSETQ in the germline V gene. The CDR3 DNA reads TGTGCCAGCAGCTTGGTAGGACGAGCGGGCTACAATGAGCAGTTCTTC. Translation: CASSLVGRAGYNEQFF. Combining the CDR3 with reference TRBV5-1 and TRBJ2-1 gives the whole variable domain KAGVTQTPRYLIKTRGQQVTLSCSPISGHRSVSWYQQTPGQGLQFLFEYFSETQRNKGNFPGRFSGRQFSNSRSEMNVSTLELGDSALYLCASSLVGRAGYNEQFFGPGTRLTVL.

CDR3 amino acids: CASRRGVGEKLFF. As DNA, the CDR3 is TGTGCCAGCAGACGCGGGGTCGGAGAAAAACTGTTTTTT. The rearrangement links TRBV6-5 to TRBJ1-4; no reliable D call. This CDR3 contains 13 residues. Trimming took off 6 bases at V and 8 bases at J, with 13 bases between the two ends. Germline CDR1 is MNHEY and CDR2 is SVGAGI.

There are a few counts of this clonotype. J is TRBJ2-6 and V is TRBV12-3 or TRBV12-4, with 8 bases matching TRBD1. The CDR3 contains 17 residues. J was trimmed by 3 bases and V by 5 bases; bases with no gene match: 9. The CDR3 sequence: CASSPGTGGIGANVLTF. The CDR3 coding sequence is TGTGCCAGCAGTCCCGGGACAGGTGGTATTGGGGCCAACGTCCTGACTTTC.

This clonotype was observed a single time. The chain employs TRBV25-1 and TRBJ2-7, with D possibly being TRBD2 (6 bases). The J call may be in error: the DNA end matches TRBJ2-5 better. The CDR3 sequence is 14 residues long. The germline V gene has CDR1 MGHDK and CDR2 SYGVNS. The CDR3: CASSNSGTGETQYF. The CDR3, as DNA: TGTGCCAGCAGCAATTCCGGGACTGGTGAGACCCAGTACTTC.

The chain carries TRBV4-2 and TRBJ2-6; 12 positions agree with TRBD2. The CDR3 spans 20 residues. Germline-derived CDR1 and CDR2 are LGHNA and YNFKEQ. Trimming removed 4 bases from V and 0 bases from J; junction bases left unmatched: 10. In DNA, the CDR3 is TGTGCCAGCAGCCTAACCTCGGGACTAGCGGGCGGCTCTGGGGCCAACGTCCTGACTTTC. It codes for CASSLTSGLAGGSGANVLTF.

DNA of the CDR3: TGTGCCAGCAGCGGGGGGGGGCGGACGAACCGCTTCATTCAGTACTTC. Residues: CASSGGGRTNRFIQYF. This sequence joins TRBV6-5 and TRBJ2-4; the match to TRBD2 covers 8 bases. V shed 6 bases and J 9 bases; nucleotides not matched to a gene: 16. The CDR3 is 16 amino acids. The germline CDR1 and CDR2 sequences are MNHEY and SVGAGI.

CDR3: CASSETGADTQYF. Written as DNA, the CDR3 is TGTGCCAGCAGTGAAACGGGGGCGGATACGCAGTATTTT. The V call is TRBV6-1, the J call TRBJ2-3, with D perhaps given as TRBD1 or TRBD2 (6 bases each). The V and J ends lost 2 bases and 6 bases respectively, with 9 bases between them. The CDR3 has 13 amino acids. Germline values: CDR1 MNHNS, CDR2 SASEGT.

This clonotype has just one count. This chain joins TRBV29-1 and TRBJ2-3; TRBD1 matches 9 bases. In germline, CDR1 is SQVTM, CDR2 ANQGSEA. The V and J ends lost 6 bases and 10 bases, in that order; junction bases with no gene match: 11. CDR3 length: 13 amino acids. CDR3 sequence reads: CSVTGGNGSAQYF. CDR3 sequence (DNA): TGCAGCGTAACAGGGGGCAACGGGAGCGCGCAGTATTTT.

The rearrangement uses TRBV11-2 and TRBJ2-7; D is tentatively TRBD1 or TRBD2 (5 bases each). Per germline, CDR1 SGHAT and CDR2 FQNNGV. This CDR3 spans 14 amino acids. Deletions cut 5 bases from V and 7 bases from J, with 18 bases between. In DNA, the CDR3 is TGTGCCAGCAGCCCTACTGGGACGTTCAATGAGCAGTACTTC. This translates into CASSPTGTFNEQYF.

This sequence joins TRBV20-1 and TRBJ2-5, with D possibly matching TRBD2 (5 bases). Trimming took 6 bases from V and 1 from J, leaving 9 bases between them. Germline CDR1 is DFQATT and CDR2 is SNEGSKA (reference sequence). The CDR3 is made up of 12 amino acids. The CDR3 DNA reads as TGCAGTGCCGGGAACCTCCAAGAGACCCAGTACTTC. As protein: CSAGNLQETQYF.

This CDR3 is CASSRTGTPTHEQYF. DNA for the CDR3: TGTGCCAGCAGCCGCACCGGGACCCCCACGCACGAGCAGTACTTC. The chain joins TRBV28 to TRBJ2-4; perhaps D is TRBD1 or TRBD2 (5 bases each). The DNA end favors TRBJ2-7, so the J call may be wrong. Germline CDR1 and CDR2: MDHEN and SYDVKM. This CDR3 has 15 amino acids.

In regard to this clonotype: One end of the junction is discordant with germline, which a read error may explain. The V call is TRBV28, the J call TRBJ2-2; TRBD1 matches at 8 bases. CDR1 is MDHEN, CDR2 SYDVKM, per germline. The CDR3 has 16 residues. The CDR3 region has the DNA TGTGCCAGCACCCAATCCGGACAGGGAAAAACCGGGGAGTTGTTTTTT. It encodes CASTQSGQGKTGELFF.

In the case of this clonotype: Mismatch with germline at one junction end may stem from a read error. CDR3 loop: CANSPSRVRVDEQYF. In nucleotides, the CDR3 is TGTGCCAACAGTCCCTCTAGGGTAAGGGTAGACGAGCAGTACTTC. The genes are TRBV12-3 or TRBV12-4 and TRBJ2-4; D is unclear. The last part of the DNA fits TRBJ2-7 better; the J call may be wrong. This CDR3 spans 15 amino acids.

The chain couples TRBV9 to TRBJ1-2, with D perhaps matching TRBD1 (5 bases). CDR3 size: 14 residues. Trimming took off 1 base at V and 4 bases at J, with 11 bases between the two ends. The germline gives CDR1 SGDLS, CDR2 YYNGEE. As DNA, the CDR3 is TGTGCCAGCAGCGTAAACGGGGGTATCTATGGCTACACCTTC. Its translation is CASSVNGGIYGYTF.

This clonotype was detected only a few times. The chain combines TRBV4-1 with TRBJ2-6; TRBD1 is a possible D gene (6 bases). This CDR3 spans 19 amino acids. The germline V gene has CDR1 MGHRA and CDR2 YSYEKL. V lost 0 bases, J lost 0 bases, and 15 bases lay in between. Written as DNA, the CDR3 is TGCGCCAGCAGCCAAGATCGATCAGGGGTCGGCTCTGGGGCCAACGTCCTGACTTTC. This translates into CASSQDRSGVGSGANVLTF.

The chain couples TRBV12-3 or TRBV12-4 to TRBJ2-2; TRBD2 might be the D (5 bases). CDR3 length equals 17 residues. V was cut by 4 bases and J by 7 bases, with 22 bases left in between. CDR3 nucleotides: TGTGCCAGCAGTTCACAATCGTTAAGCGGTTGGGTCGGGGAGCTGTTTTTT. This translates into CASSSQSLSGWVGELFF.

The CDR3 DNA is TGTGCCAGCAGCCAAGATCGGGCTGAGAGACTGTTTTTT. Translating it yields CASSQDRAERLFF. This chain links TRBV3-1 with TRBJ1-4; D is undetermined. Trimming took off 0 bases at V and 13 bases at J, with 12 bases between the two ends. Germline V lookup: CDR1 LGHDT, CDR2 YNNKEL (reference sequence). This CDR3 spans 13 amino acids.

The chain carries TRBV27 and TRBJ2-1; 13 nucleotides agree with TRBD2. CDR1 and CDR2 (germline): MNHEY, SMNVEV (reference sequence). V was pared by 6 bases and J by 9 bases, with 8 bases of the junction left unmatched. This CDR3 has 15 amino acids. CDR3 DNA sequence: TGTGCCAGCAGCCTACTAGCGGGAGGGTTAGGTGAGCAGTTCTTC. Translated: CASSLLAGGLGEQFF.

This clonotype was observed a few times. In DNA form, the CDR3 reads TGCAGCGGCAGGGGTAGCACAGATACGCAGTATTTT. It yields the protein CSGRGSTDTQYF. This chain links TRBV29-1 with TRBJ2-3, with D possibly matching TRBD1 (6 bases). From germline, CDR1 is SQVTM and CDR2 ANQGSEA. This CDR3 region has 12 residues. Trimming removed 7 bases at V and 0 bases at J, with 8 bases between.

The chain has TRBV6-2 or TRBV6-3 and TRBJ1-5; possible D gene TRBD1, 6 bases. V was cut by 2 bases and J by 1 base, with 9 bases left in between. The germline CDR1 and CDR2 sequences are MNHEY and SVGEGT. This CDR3 is built from 15 residues. CDR3 region: CASSYARGSNQPQHF. For the CDR3, the DNA is TGTGCCAGCAGTTACGCCAGGGGCAGCAATCAGCCCCAGCATTTT.

The CDR3 spells CASSPMGSYEQYF. In DNA form, the CDR3 reads TGTGCCAGCAGCCCTATGGGTAGCTACGAGCAGTACTTC. The rearrangement joins TRBV3-1 to TRBJ2-7, with D unclear. Germline CDR1 and CDR2: LGHDT and YNNKEL (reference sequence). This CDR3 has 13 residues. Trimming removed 4 bases at V and 3 bases at J, with 10 bases between.

This sequence joins TRBV7-2 and TRBJ1-6, with D unclear. Germline CDR1 reads SGHTA; CDR2 reads FQGNSA. Deletions cut 1 base from V and 10 bases from J, with 11 bases between. The CDR3 sequence is 14 residues long. The CDR3: CASSLDGIGSPLHF. The CDR3 coding sequence is TGTGCCAGCAGCTTAGACGGGATAGGGTCACCCCTCCACTTT.

The J gene is TRBJ2-1, the V gene TRBV2, with 9 bases matching TRBD2. The CDR3 covers 16 residues. Germline CDR1 SNHLY, CDR2 FYNNEI. V lost 4 bases to trimming and J lost 7 bases; unmatched junction nucleotides: 11. CDR3 in DNA: TGTGCCAGCAGTGGACAGGCCAAGGCGGGAGGGAATGAGCAGTTCTTC. This gives the protein CASSGQAKAGGNEQFF.

This sequence joins TRBV20-1 and TRBJ2-6, with D perhaps assigned TRBD1 or TRBD2 (6 bases each). Trimming shortened V by 5 bases and J by 3 bases, and 11 bases separated the two germline ends. This CDR3 spans 14 amino acids. CDR1 and CDR2 from the germline V gene are DFQATT and SNEGSKA (reference sequence). This CDR3 is CSAGRGGGANVLTF. In DNA, the CDR3 is TGCAGTGCTGGCAGGGGAGGTGGGGCCAACGTCCTGACTTTC.

Regarding this clonotype: The junction does not match germline at one end; this may be a read error. The chain recombines TRBV6-5 with TRBJ1-2; the D is unclear. The CDR3 extends over 14 amino acids. Germline V gene sequence: CDR1 MNHEY, CDR2 SVGAGI. Here the CDR3 DNA reads TGTGCCAGCAGACGCGACGGAGTTAACTATGGCTACGCCTTC. Translating gives CASRRDGVNYGYAF.

V and J are TRBV5-1 and TRBJ2-7; 8 nucleotides line up with TRBD2. The CDR3 extends over 14 amino acids. Germline V gene data show CDR1 as SGHRS and CDR2 as YFSETQ. The junction had 10 bases not matched to a gene; V was cut back by 4 bases and J by 7 bases. The CDR3 spells CASSALAAYNEQYF. DNA of the CDR3: TGCGCCAGCAGCGCACTAGCGGCCTACAATGAGCAGTACTTC. Drawing the rest from reference TRBV5-1 and TRBJ2-7, the complete variable domain is KAGVTQTPRYLIKTRGQQVTLSCSPISGHRSVSWYQQTPGQGLQFLFEYFSETQRNKGNFPGRFSGRQFSNSRSEMNVSTLELGDSALYLCASSALAAYNEQYFGPGTRLTVT.

The CDR3 coding sequence is TGTGCCAGCAGCCCTCTCCGGACAGGGGGGGAGAAGACCCAGTACTTC. Protein sequence: CASSPLRTGGEKTQYF. The rearrangement uses TRBV25-1 and TRBJ2-5, with TRBD1 matching 10 bases. The CDR3 is made up of 16 amino acids. Per germline, CDR1 MGHDK and CDR2 SYGVNS. V lost 6 bases and J lost 6; bases outside the gene matches: 13.